The 13 T cell receptor beta chains listed next were all sequenced from one sample in a study of cytomegalovirus exposure and HLA in healthy donors. TCRdb keeps only in-frame clones here, not all; method: immunoSEQ multiplex PCR. Here the sample spans approximately 70,000 clones, roughly 92% being singletons. Sample: PBMCs. All receptors derive from a woman younger than 30 in good health and CMV-seronegative.

The J gene is TRBJ2-7, the V gene TRBV6-5; 11 nucleotides match TRBD1. After removal of 0 bases from V and 7 bases from J, the junction contained 5 bases not matched to a gene. The CDR3 runs to 15 residues. Germline V gene data show CDR1 as MNHEY and CDR2 as SVGAGI. In nucleotides, the CDR3 is TGTGCCAGCAGTTACTCCGGGACAGGGGGGGAAGAGCAGTACTTC. This gives the protein CASSYSGTGGEEQYF.

The CDR3, as DNA: TGTGCCAGCAGCGCAGGGCTTTGGGGCAGGCAGAGCACAGATACGCAGTATTTT. It codes for CASSAGLWGRQSTDTQYF. V usage is TRBV7-9 and J usage is TRBJ2-3; a weak D match, TRBD1 (5 bases). Trimming left V 5 bases short and J 0 bases short, with 21 bases between. CDR1 and CDR2 from the germline V gene are SEHNR and FQNEAQ (reference sequence). CDR3 length: 18 residues.

A word on this clone: The sample has other DNA sequences that encode this CDR3 too. The chain links TRBV6-5 to TRBJ2-3; 8 bases agree with TRBD1. CDR3 length: 15 amino acids. Germline V gene lookup returns CDR1 MNHEY and CDR2 SVGAGI. The V segment lost 0 bases and the J segment 3 bases; nucleotides outside the gene matches: 2. The CDR3 coding sequence is TGTGCCAGCAGTTACTCTCGACAGGGGACAGATACGCAGTATTTT. This gives the protein CASSYSRQGTDTQYF.

This chain connects TRBV6-5 to TRBJ1-3, with D perhaps TRBD1 (5 bases). V dropped 0 bases and J dropped 4 bases, with 10 bases sitting between them. Looked up from germline, CDR1 is MNHEY and CDR2 is SVGAGI. The CDR3 loop spans 15 amino acids. The CDR3 sequence: CASSYSAGSGNTIYF. As DNA, the CDR3 is TGTGCCAGCAGTTACTCGGCAGGGTCCGGAAACACCATATATTTT.

This chain connects TRBV11-2 to TRBJ1-4; D remains ambiguous. Germline loops: CDR1 SGHAT, CDR2 FQNNGV. The V end lost 0 bases, the J end lost 5 bases, and 10 bases lay between the germline ends. The CDR3 sequence is 15 residues long. The CDR3 sequence is CASSLDSGQNEKLFF. The CDR3 DNA follows: TGTGCCAGCAGCTTAGATTCGGGTCAAAATGAAAAACTGTTTTTT.

V and J are TRBV6-5 and TRBJ2-7; 10 bases line up with TRBD1. The CDR3 length is 15 residues. J gave up 1 base and V 2 bases, and 2 bases lay outside the gene matches. Germline V gives CDR1 MNHEY, CDR2 SVGAGI. The CDR3 bases are TGTGCCAGCAGTTACAGGGACAGGGGTTCCTACGAGCAGTACTTC. Protein product: CASSYRDRGSYEQYF.

This chain connects TRBV4-1 to TRBJ2-7; 7 bases are a match to TRBD2. In germline, CDR1 is MGHRA, CDR2 YSYEKL. This CDR3 spans 15 amino acids. J lost 3 bases, V lost 3 bases, and 8 bases had no gene match. CDR3 loop: CASSQGLLRNYEQYF. The CDR3, as DNA: TGCGCCAGCAGCCAGGGACTACTGAGGAACTACGAGCAGTACTTC.

The chain has TRBV5-6 and TRBJ2-1, with 10 bases matching TRBD2. The CDR3 loop spans 16 amino acids. Germline CDR1 and CDR2: SGHDT and YYEEEE. Unmatched junction bases numbered 10, after V lost 2 bases and J lost 8 bases. The CDR3: CASSFLSSGGVDEQFF. CDR3 DNA: TGTGCCAGCAGCTTCTTGTCGAGCGGGGGGGTCGATGAGCAGTTCTTC.

This chain uses TRBV5-4 with TRBJ2-1, with a weak D call TRBD2 (5 bases). The CDR3 spans 13 residues. Germline-derived CDR1 and CDR2 are SGHNT and YYREEE (reference sequence). V shed 4 bases and J shed 7 bases, with 12 bases lying between them. The CDR3 loop is CASSPAGANEQFF. The DNA of the CDR3 is TGTGCCAGCAGCCCCGCGGGCGCTAATGAGCAGTTCTTC.

The table lists this clone with a count of one. The J gene is TRBJ1-1, the V gene TRBV27; possible D gene TRBD1, 5 bases. Germline V gene lookup returns CDR1 MNHEY and CDR2 SMNVEV (reference sequence). Between the trimmed V and J ends, which lost 6 bases and 6 bases, there was a span of 14 bases. The CDR3 loop spans 13 amino acids. The CDR3 bases are TGTGCCAGCAGCCTAAGGGGCCCCGCTGAAGCTTTCTTT. As protein: CASSLRGPAEAFF.

The chain has TRBV18 and TRBJ2-3; no clear D gene. CDR1 is KGHSH, CDR2 LQKENI, per germline. There are 15 residues in the CDR3. Trimming removed 4 bases from V and 0 bases from J, with 11 bases in between. The CDR3 DNA reads as TGTGCCAGCTCACGTGACACCCTTAGCACAGATACGCAGTATTTT. It specifies CASSRDTLSTDTQYF.

The chain recombines TRBV5-1 with TRBJ1-2; tentatively, D is TRBD1 (6 bases). This CDR3 contains 15 residues. Germline-derived CDR1 and CDR2 are SGHRS and YFSETQ. V was shortened by 3 bases and J by 4 bases, with 16 bases between the two germline ends. CDR3 loop: CASSSTNRESYGYTF. The DNA of the CDR3 is TGCGCCAGCAGCTCTACGAACAGGGAGAGCTATGGCTACACCTTC. The full variable domain, its missing parts supplied by reference TRBV5-1 and TRBJ1-2, is KAGVTQTPRYLIKTRGQQVTLSCSPISGHRSVSWYQQTPGQGLQFLFEYFSETQRNKGNFPGRFSGRQFSNSRSEMNVSTLELGDSALYLCASSSTNRESYGYTFGSGTRLTVV.

A single count supports this clone. The rearrangement links TRBV28 to TRBJ1-2; the D gene is possibly TRBD1 (6 bases). There are 17 residues in the CDR3. Germline CDR1 and CDR2: MDHEN and SYDVKM. Trimming cost V 5 bases and J 6 bases, with 25 bases left between them. The CDR3, as DNA: TGTGCCAGCAGTGACCCCCTAAGTGGGAGGGGGGATAATGGCTACACCTTC. Protein: CASSDPLSGRGDNGYTF.